The table lists the clone carrying this T cell receptor beta chain with a count of one. Germline V gives CDR1 GTSNPN, CDR2 SVGIG (reference sequence). The CDR3 has 15 amino acids. V lost 2 bases to trimming and J lost 3 bases; unmatched junction nucleotides: 5. Original handling: Reference gene primers were amplified, and this amplification served to estimate nucleated cell counts. Libraries were prepared by immunoSEQ multiplex PCR; TCRdb keeps only in-frame clonotypes and omits some of them. Clone size and the V and J calls come from that table; the DNA yielded D and trimming. Found here are about 190,000 clones, roughly 81% of them singletons; the top ten hold 12%. Patients of the Seattle cohort, enrolled during active infection, were followed longitudinally. These data come from a study of blood T cell repertoires in COVID-19. Study in general: There were acute and convalescent COVID-19 samples, and they came from the United States, Italy and Spain. PBMCs, B-cell-depleted T cells, or T cells were the source of the cDNA or gDNA that made up the material.

The TCR comes from a woman older than 75 with COVID-19, enrolled during active disease. The chain employs TRBV30 and TRBJ1-5; 9 bases align to TRBD1. The specimen sequenced was peripheral blood. CDR3 sequence reads: CAWSLDRGLNQPQHF. The CDR3, as DNA: TGTGCCTGGAGTTTGGACAGGGGCCTCAATCAGCCCCAGCATTTT. Full variable domain (outside the CDR3, taken from reference TRBV30 and TRBJ1-5): SQTIHQWPATLVQPVGSPLSLECTVEGTSNPNLYWYRQAAGRGLQLLFYSVGIGQISSEVPQNLSASRPQDRQFILSSKKLLLSDSGFYLCAWSLDRGLNQPQHFGDGTRLSIL.